Below are 12 T cell receptor beta chains sequenced from a single sample in a study of cytomegalovirus exposure and HLA in healthy donors. Primers included in the PCR were 60 Vbeta and 13 Jbeta primers. TCRdb's copy holds only in-frame clones and misses some; the assay was immunoSEQ multiplex PCR. The sample holds over 150,000 clones, around 77% seen once. Sequencing used PBMCs. Source of these receptors: a man aged 30-40 years in good health and CMV-seropositive.

The V call is TRBV2, the J call TRBJ2-7; D possibly corresponds to TRBD1 (5 bases). The CDR3 spans 13 residues. Germline CDR1 and CDR2: SNHLY and FYNNEI. Deletions cut 4 bases from V and 11 bases from J, with 18 bases between. Here the CDR3 reads CASSARGPRVEYF. In DNA form, the CDR3 reads TGTGCCAGCAGTGCAAGGGGCCCTAGGGTGGAGTACTTC.

The rearrangement uses TRBV27 and TRBJ2-7; 9 bases align to TRBD1. The ends lost 5 bases at V and 4 bases at J; junction bases unmatched: 3. The germline V gene encodes CDR1 MNHEY and CDR2 SMNVEV (reference sequence). This CDR3 region has 13 residues. The CDR3, as DNA: TGTGCCAGCAGTCCAGGGACAGGGTACGAGCAGTACTTC. It yields the protein CASSPGTGYEQYF.

The rearrangement uses TRBV7-9 and TRBJ2-5, with TRBD2 as a possible D gene (5 bases). The V and J ends lost 3 bases and 4 bases respectively, with 9 bases between them. CDR1 SEHNR and CDR2 FQNEAQ come from the germline V gene (reference sequence). This CDR3 comprises 13 residues. The CDR3 reads CASSFSAGETQYF. CDR3 in DNA: TGTGCCAGCAGCTTTAGCGCAGGAGAGACCCAGTACTTC.

The chain couples TRBV9 to TRBJ2-1, with D perhaps matching TRBD2 (5 bases). The germline CDR1 and CDR2 sequences are SGDLS and YYNGEE. The CDR3 totals 12 residues. V shed 0 bases and J shed 11 bases, with 9 bases lying between them. Here the CDR3 DNA reads TGTGCCAGCAGCGTAGGTGAGGGTAAGCAGTTCTTC. This gives the protein CASSVGEGKQFF.

The chain links TRBV5-5 to TRBJ1-5; TRBD1 aligns across 7 bases. The CDR3 loop spans 15 amino acids. Unmatched junction bases numbered 7, after V lost 0 bases and J lost 7 bases. CDR1 and CDR2 (germline): SGHKS, YYEKEE (reference sequence). The CDR3 DNA is TGTGCCAGCAGCTTGGCCGAGGGGGCGGGCCAGCCCCAGCATTTT. Residues: CASSLAEGAGQPQHF.

The rearrangement joins TRBV10-2 to TRBJ2-5; the match to TRBD1 covers 10 bases. V lost 7 bases and J lost 6; bases outside the gene matches: 8. The CDR3 is 14 amino acids. Germline CDR1 WSHSY, CDR2 SAAADI. CDR3 sequence reads: CASKGGQGIQTQYF. DNA of the CDR3: TGCGCCAGCAAGGGGGGACAGGGGATACAGACCCAGTACTTC.

V and J are TRBV5-1 and TRBJ2-1; the match to TRBD1 covers 10 bases. Looked up from germline, CDR1 is SGHRS and CDR2 is YFSETQ. Germline trimming cut 1 base from V and 5 bases from J; bases unmatched to any gene: 3. CDR3 length equals 15 residues. The CDR3 reads CASSLWTGGNNEQFF. CDR3 coding DNA: TGCGCCAGCAGCTTGTGGACAGGGGGTAACAATGAGCAGTTCTTC.

The chain uses TRBV30 and TRBJ2-5, with D perhaps matching TRBD2 (5 bases). The J call may be in error: the DNA end matches TRBJ2-7 better. In germline, CDR1 is GTSNPN, CDR2 SVGIG (reference sequence). The CDR3 extends over 12 amino acids. Here the CDR3 reads CAWSRGFYEQYF. The CDR3 region has the DNA TGTGCCTGGAGTAGAGGGTTTTACGAGCAGTACTTC.

The chain links TRBV19 to TRBJ1-1; 9 positions match TRBD1. The CDR3 is 15 residues long. CDR1 is LNHDA and CDR2 is SQIVND in the germline V gene (reference sequence). The V gene end was trimmed by 5 bases and the J gene end by 2 bases; junction bases not matched to a gene: 6. CDR3 loop: CASSAPGQGNTEAFF. The CDR3 DNA reads TGTGCCAGTAGTGCTCCGGGACAGGGAAACACTGAAGCTTTCTTT. Full variable domain (outside the CDR3, taken from reference TRBV19 and TRBJ1-1): DGGITQSPKYLFRKEGQNVTLSCEQNLNHDAMYWYRQDPGQGLRLIYYSQIVNDFQKGDIAEGYSVSREKKESFPLTVTSAQKNPTAFYLCASSAPGQGNTEAFFGQGTRLTVV.

This chain uses TRBV9 with TRBJ1-1, with 8 bases identical to TRBD1. CDR3 length equals 14 residues. Losses at the gene ends were 1 base for V and 5 bases for J; bases not matched to a gene: 4. Germline V gene sequence: CDR1 SGDLS, CDR2 YYNGEE. This chain's CDR3 is CASSVQGAQTEAFF. DNA for the CDR3: TGTGCCAGCAGCGTACAGGGGGCTCAGACTGAAGCTTTCTTT.

The rearrangement links TRBV19 to TRBJ1-2; D remains ambiguous. V dropped 10 bases and J dropped 8 bases, with 23 bases sitting between them. This CDR3 has 14 amino acids. Per germline, CDR1 LNHDA and CDR2 SQIVND (reference sequence). The CDR3 coding sequence is TGTGCCACCACTACGGGTGGAGGGAAGGTCGGCTACACCTTC. Its translation is CATTTGGGKVGYTF.

The V gene is TRBV7-9, the J gene TRBJ2-7; D is possibly TRBD2 (7 bases). Germline lookup yields CDR1 SEHNR and CDR2 FQNEAQ (reference sequence). This CDR3 has 15 residues. V lost 5 bases and J lost 0, with 14 bases in between. CDR3 in amino acids: CASSTGGGFSYEQYF. CDR3 nucleotides: TGTGCCAGCAGCACGGGGGGCGGGTTCTCCTACGAGCAGTACTTC.